This entry concerns a single T cell receptor beta chain. These data originate in a study of CD8+ T cells in alopecia areata. Study-wide context: It was oral tofacitinib, at 5 to 10 mg twice daily, that treated patients received.

cDNA serving as the sequencing template came from extracted, reverse transcribed RNA. Data came from immunoSEQ multiplex PCR; TCRdb stores just in-frame clones and leaves some out. This table has around 180,000 clones, over 55% appearing once. Germline lookup yields CDR1 SGHRS and CDR2 YFSETQ. The CDR3 is 15 residues long. Losses at the gene ends were 2 bases for V and 5 bases for J; bases not matched to a gene: 6. Treatment specified: oral pan-JAK inhibitor, 5-10 mg twice daily. Cell sorting on a FACSAria was used to separate CD4+ and CD8+ T cells from the PBMCs. The TCR comes from a human donor with alopecia areata. The material sequenced was CD4+ T cells sorted from blood, taken at week 24, from a patient treated with tofacitinib. V and J are TRBV5-1 and TRBJ2-5; 10 bases align to TRBD1. CDR3 DNA sequence: TGCGCCAGCAGCTTCCCCGGGACAGGGGCCGAGACCCAGTACTTC. This gives the protein CASSFPGTGAETQYF.